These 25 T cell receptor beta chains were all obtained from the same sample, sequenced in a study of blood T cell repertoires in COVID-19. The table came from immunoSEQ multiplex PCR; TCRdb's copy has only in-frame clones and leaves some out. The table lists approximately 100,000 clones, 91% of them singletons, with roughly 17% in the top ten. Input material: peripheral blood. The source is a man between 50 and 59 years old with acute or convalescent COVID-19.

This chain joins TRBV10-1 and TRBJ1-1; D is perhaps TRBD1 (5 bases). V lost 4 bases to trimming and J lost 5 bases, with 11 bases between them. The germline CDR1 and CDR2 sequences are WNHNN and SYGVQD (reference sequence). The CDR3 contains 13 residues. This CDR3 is CASSVGGATEAFF. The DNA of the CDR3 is TGCGCCAGCAGTGTCGGGGGAGCGACTGAAGCTTTCTTT.

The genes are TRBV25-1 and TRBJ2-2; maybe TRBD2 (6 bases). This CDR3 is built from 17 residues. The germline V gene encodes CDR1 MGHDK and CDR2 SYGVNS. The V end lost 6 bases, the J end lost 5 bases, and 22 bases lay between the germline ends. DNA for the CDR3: TGTGCCAGCAGGGGGCCTCGTGCGGGGTATAGGACCGGGGAGCTGTTTTTT. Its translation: CASRGPRAGYRTGELFF.

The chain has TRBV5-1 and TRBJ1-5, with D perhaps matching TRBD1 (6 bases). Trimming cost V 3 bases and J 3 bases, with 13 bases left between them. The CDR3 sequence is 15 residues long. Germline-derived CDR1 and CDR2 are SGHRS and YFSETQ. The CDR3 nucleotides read TGCGCCAGCAGCTCCACGGGGGGCCCCAATCAGCCCCAGCATTTT. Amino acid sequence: CASSSTGGPNQPQHF.

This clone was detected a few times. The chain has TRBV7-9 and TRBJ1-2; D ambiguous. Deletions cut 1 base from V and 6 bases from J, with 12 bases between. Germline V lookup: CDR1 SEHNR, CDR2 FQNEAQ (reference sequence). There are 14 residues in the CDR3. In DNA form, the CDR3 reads TGTGCCAGCAGCTTAGGGGCAGGCTGGGATGGCTACACCTTC. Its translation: CASSLGAGWDGYTF.

The CDR3 protein is CASSQWFAGGRNEQFF. The DNA of the CDR3 is TGCGCCAGCAGCCAATGGTTTGCGGGGGGGCGGAATGAGCAGTTCTTC. The genes are TRBV4-1 and TRBJ2-1; 9 positions agree with TRBD2. CDR3 length: 16 amino acids. The V gene's germline CDR1 is MGHRA and CDR2 YSYEKL. Germline trimming cut 2 bases from V and 7 bases from J; bases unmatched to any gene: 9.

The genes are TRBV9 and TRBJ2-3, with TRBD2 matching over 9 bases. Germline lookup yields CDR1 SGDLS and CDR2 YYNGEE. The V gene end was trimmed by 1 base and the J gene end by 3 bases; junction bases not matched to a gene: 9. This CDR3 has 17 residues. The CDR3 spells CASSVRSSGALTDTQYF. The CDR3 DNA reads TGTGCCAGCAGCGTACGGTCTAGCGGGGCCTTGACAGATACGCAGTATTTT. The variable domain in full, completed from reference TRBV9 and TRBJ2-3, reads DSGVTQTPKHLITATGQRVTLRCSPRSGDLSVYWYQQSLDQGLQFLIQYYNGEERAKGNILERFSAQQFPDLHSELNLSSLELGDSALYFCASSVRSSGALTDTQYFGPGTRLTVL.

The CDR3 DNA sequence: TGCGCCAGCAGCCGTCGGGACAGGGAGGTTCAGGCCCTCCACTTT. Its translation is CASSRRDREVQALHF. The chain uses TRBV4-1 and TRBJ1-6; 9 positions match TRBD1. V lost 4 bases to trimming and J lost 14 bases; unmatched junction nucleotides: 12. The CDR3 totals 15 residues. Germline CDR1 MGHRA, CDR2 YSYEKL.

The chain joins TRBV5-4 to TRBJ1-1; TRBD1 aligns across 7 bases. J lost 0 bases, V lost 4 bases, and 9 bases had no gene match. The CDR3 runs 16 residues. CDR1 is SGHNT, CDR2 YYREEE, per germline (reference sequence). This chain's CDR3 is CASSPHGQVMNTEAFF. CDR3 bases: TGTGCCAGCAGCCCACACGGACAGGTTATGAACACTGAAGCTTTCTTT.

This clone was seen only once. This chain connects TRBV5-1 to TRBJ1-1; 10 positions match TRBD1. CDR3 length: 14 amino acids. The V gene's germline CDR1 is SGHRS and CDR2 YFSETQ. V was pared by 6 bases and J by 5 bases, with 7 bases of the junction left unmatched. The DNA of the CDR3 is TGCGCCAGCACCACTTGGGGACAGGGGACTGAAGCTTTCTTT. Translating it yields CASTTWGQGTEAFF.

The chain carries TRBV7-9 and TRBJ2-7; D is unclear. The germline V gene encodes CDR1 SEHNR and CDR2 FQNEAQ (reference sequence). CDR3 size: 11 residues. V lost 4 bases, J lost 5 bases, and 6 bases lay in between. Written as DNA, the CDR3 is TGTGCCAGCAGCTCGGTGGACGAGCAGTACTTC. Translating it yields CASSSVDEQYF.

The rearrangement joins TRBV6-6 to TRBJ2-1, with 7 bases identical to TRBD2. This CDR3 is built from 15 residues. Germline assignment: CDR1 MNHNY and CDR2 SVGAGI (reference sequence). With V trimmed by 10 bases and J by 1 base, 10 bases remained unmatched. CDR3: CATFSGGSSYNEQFF. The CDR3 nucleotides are TGTGCCACCTTCTCCGGGGGGAGTTCCTACAATGAGCAGTTCTTC.

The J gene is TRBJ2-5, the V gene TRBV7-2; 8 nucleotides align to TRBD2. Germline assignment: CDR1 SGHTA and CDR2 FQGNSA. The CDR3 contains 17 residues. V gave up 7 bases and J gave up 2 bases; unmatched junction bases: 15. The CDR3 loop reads CASTLGAGGTPQETQYF. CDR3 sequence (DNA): TGTGCCAGCACCCTTGGGGCGGGGGGCACCCCACAAGAGACCCAGTACTTC. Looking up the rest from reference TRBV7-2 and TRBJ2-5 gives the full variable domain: GAGVSQSPSNKVTEKGKDVELRCDPISGHTALYWYRQSLGQGLEFLIYFQGNSAPDKSGLPSDRFSAERTGGSVSTLTIQRTQQEDSAVYLCASTLGAGGTPQETQYFGPGTRLLVL.

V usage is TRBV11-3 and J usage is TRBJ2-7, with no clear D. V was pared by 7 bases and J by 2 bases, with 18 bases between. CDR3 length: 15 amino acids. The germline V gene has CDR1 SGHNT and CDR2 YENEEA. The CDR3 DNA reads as TGTGCCAGCAAAAGAATTGGTGGCGGAACCTACGAGCAGTACTTC. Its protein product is CASKRIGGGTYEQYF.

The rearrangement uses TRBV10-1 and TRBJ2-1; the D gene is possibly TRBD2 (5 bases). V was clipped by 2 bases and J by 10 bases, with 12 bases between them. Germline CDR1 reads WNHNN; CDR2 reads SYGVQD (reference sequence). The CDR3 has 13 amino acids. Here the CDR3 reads CASSEKVAWEQFF. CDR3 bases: TGCGCCAGCAGTGAGAAGGTAGCGTGGGAGCAGTTCTTC.

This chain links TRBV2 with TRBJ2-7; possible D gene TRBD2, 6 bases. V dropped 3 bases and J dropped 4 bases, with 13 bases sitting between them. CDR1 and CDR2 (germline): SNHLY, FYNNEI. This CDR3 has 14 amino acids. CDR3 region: CASSEPGLPYEQYF. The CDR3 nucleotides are TGTGCCAGCAGTGAGCCGGGACTTCCGTACGAGCAGTACTTC.

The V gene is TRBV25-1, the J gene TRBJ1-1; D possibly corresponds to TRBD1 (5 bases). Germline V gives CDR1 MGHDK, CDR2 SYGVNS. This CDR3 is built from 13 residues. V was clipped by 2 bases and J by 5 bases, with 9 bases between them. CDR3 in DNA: TGTGCCAGCAGTGAAGGGGGGAGAACTGAAGCTTTCTTT. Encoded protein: CASSEGGRTEAFF.

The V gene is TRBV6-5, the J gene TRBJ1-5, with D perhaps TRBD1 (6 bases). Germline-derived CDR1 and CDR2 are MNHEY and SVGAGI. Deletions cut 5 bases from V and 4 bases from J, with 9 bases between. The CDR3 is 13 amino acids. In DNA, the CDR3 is TGTGCCAGCAGTCCCCAGGGGAATCAGCCCCAGCATTTT. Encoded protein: CASSPQGNQPQHF.

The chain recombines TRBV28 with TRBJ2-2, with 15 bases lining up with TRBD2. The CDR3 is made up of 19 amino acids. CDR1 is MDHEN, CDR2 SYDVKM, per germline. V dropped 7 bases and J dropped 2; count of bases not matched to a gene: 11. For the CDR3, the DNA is TGTGCCAGCAACCTCCCCGGGACTAGCGGGGGGCTAAACACCGGGGAGCTGTTTTTT. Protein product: CASNLPGTSGGLNTGELFF.

The CDR3 reads CASSPRTASNEKLFF. The CDR3 DNA reads as TGTGCCAGCAGCCCTCGGACAGCCAGTAATGAAAAACTGTTTTTT. The chain links TRBV7-9 to TRBJ1-4; TRBD1 might be the D (6 bases). Trimming stripped 5 bases from V and 4 bases from J, with 14 bases between. The CDR3 covers 15 residues. Germline values: CDR1 SEHNR, CDR2 FQNEAQ (reference sequence).

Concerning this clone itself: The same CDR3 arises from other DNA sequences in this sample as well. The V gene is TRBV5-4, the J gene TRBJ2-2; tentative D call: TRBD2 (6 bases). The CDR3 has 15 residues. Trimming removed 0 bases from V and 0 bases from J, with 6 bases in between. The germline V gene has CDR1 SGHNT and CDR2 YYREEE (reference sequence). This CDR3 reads CASSLAGANTGELFF. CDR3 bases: TGTGCCAGCAGCTTGGCGGGAGCGAACACCGGGGAGCTGTTTTTT.

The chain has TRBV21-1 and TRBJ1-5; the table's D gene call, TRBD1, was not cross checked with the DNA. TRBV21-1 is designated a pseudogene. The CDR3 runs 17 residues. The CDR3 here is CASKTLGTPYSNQPQHF. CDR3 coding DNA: TGTGCCAGCAAAACTCTTGGGACACCTTATAGCAATCAGCCCCAGCATTTT.

As DNA, the CDR3 is TGTGCCAGCAGCTTAGAACAGGCCCTGGGGGGCTACACCTTC. Translating gives CASSLEQALGGYTF. The J gene is TRBJ1-2, the V gene TRBV7-8; maybe TRBD1 (5 bases). This CDR3 spans 14 amino acids. Between the trimmed V and J ends, which lost 1 base and 8 bases, there was a span of 14 bases. Germline CDR1 and CDR2: SGHVS and FQNEAQ.

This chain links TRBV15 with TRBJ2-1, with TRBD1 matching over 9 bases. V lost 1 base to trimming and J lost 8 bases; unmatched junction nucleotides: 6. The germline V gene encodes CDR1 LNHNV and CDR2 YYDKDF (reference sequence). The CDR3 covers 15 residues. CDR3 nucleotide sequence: TGTGCCACCAGCAGAGCCGGGACAGGGATCGATGAGCAGTTCTTC. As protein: CATSRAGTGIDEQFF.

The CDR3 DNA reads TGTGCCAGCACTCTATCTGGGGCCAACGTCCTGACTTTC. Protein product: CASTLSGANVLTF. The chain is built from TRBV12-3 or TRBV12-4 and TRBJ2-6; D unclear. Deletions cut 7 bases from V and 1 base from J, with 5 bases between. This CDR3 is built from 13 residues.

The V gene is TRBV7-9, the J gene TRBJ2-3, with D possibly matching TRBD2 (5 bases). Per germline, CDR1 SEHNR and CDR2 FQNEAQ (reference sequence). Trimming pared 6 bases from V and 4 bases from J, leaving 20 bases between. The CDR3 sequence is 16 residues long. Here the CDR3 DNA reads TGTGCCAGCAGTATCTCTAGCCGGGTATCGGCAGATACGCAGTATTTT. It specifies CASSISSRVSADTQYF.